These 20 T cell receptor beta chains came from one sample sequenced in a study of blood T cells in healthy people across ages. The second PCR ran about 7 to 12 cycles with a sample-barcoded 5' primer and J-beta primers. TCRdb called the 5' RACE reads again in MiXCR, with one record for every CDR3 protein. The repertoire includes about 1.4 million distinct CDR3 sequences, 59% of them detected once, and roughly 7% sits in the top ten. Sequences were obtained from blood. These receptor sequences come from a man aged 18 to 30 in good health.

The V call is TRBV12-5, the J call TRBJ2-6; tentatively, D is TRBD2 (6 bases). The CDR3 runs to 15 residues. Deletions cut 5 bases from V and 0 bases from J, with 8 bases between. CDR1 LGHNT and CDR2 FRNRAP come from the germline V gene. The CDR3, as DNA: TGTGCTAGTGGTCCCGGGGGCTCTGGGGCCAACGTCCTGACTTTC. This translates into CASGPGGSGANVLTF.

V is TRBV6-4 and J is TRBJ1-1; D uncertain. The V gene lost 3 bases and the J gene lost 4 bases, with 9 bases spanning the gap. From germline, CDR1 is MRHNA and CDR2 SNTAGT. CDR3 size: 13 residues. The CDR3 protein is CASSEGRGTEAFF. The CDR3 DNA reads as TGTGCCAGCAGTGAGGGCCGGGGCACTGAAGCTTTCTTT.

This chain connects TRBV4-1 to TRBJ1-1; possibly TRBD1 for D (5 bases). Germline loops: CDR1 MGHRA, CDR2 YSYEKL. The V and J ends lost 1 base and 5 bases respectively, with 14 bases between them. The length of the CDR3 is 15 residues. The CDR3 nucleotides are TGCGCCAGCAGCCAAGTAGGGCAGGGTAAGACTGAAGCTTTCTTT. It specifies CASSQVGQGKTEAFF.

The chain couples TRBV4-2 to TRBJ2-7; D is ambiguous. The CDR3 loop spans 14 amino acids. V was shortened by 6 bases and J by 1 base, with 13 bases between the two germline ends. The germline V gene has CDR1 LGHNA and CDR2 YNFKEQ. The CDR3: CASSPTLWSYEQYF. CDR3 DNA: TGTGCCAGCAGTCCGACCCTTTGGTCCTACGAGCAGTACTTC.

The chain recombines TRBV28 with TRBJ1-1; 11 nucleotides line up with TRBD1. This CDR3 region has 15 residues. Unmatched junction bases numbered 6, after V lost 5 bases and J lost 4 bases. In germline, CDR1 is MDHEN, CDR2 SYDVKM. CDR3 sequence (DNA): TGTGCCAGCAGTCTGGACAGGGGGCGAGGCACTGAAGCTTTCTTT. Its protein product is CASSLDRGRGTEAFF.

To note about this clonotype: The junction departs from the called germline gene at one end, perhaps through a read error. This sequence joins TRBV27 and TRBJ2-7; 10 nucleotides match TRBD2. This CDR3 contains 15 residues. Germline V gene data show CDR1 as MNHEY and CDR2 as SMNVEV (reference sequence). The CDR3, as DNA: TGTGCCAGCAGCTCCCCAGCGGGAGGGTGGTACGGGCAGTACTTC. Translation gives CASSSPAGGWYGQYF.

This chain connects TRBV19 to TRBJ2-1; no clear D gene. CDR3 length: 12 amino acids. The V gene's germline CDR1 is LNHDA and CDR2 SQIVND (reference sequence). Trimming pared 3 bases from V and 12 bases from J, leaving 12 bases between. CDR3 protein: CASSMGVSGQFF. CDR3 sequence (DNA): TGTGCCAGTAGTATGGGCGTCTCGGGGCAGTTCTTC. The variable domain in full, with the rest retrieved from reference TRBV19 and TRBJ2-1, is DGGITQSPKYLFRKEGQNVTLSCEQNLNHDAMYWYRQDPGQGLRLIYYSQIVNDFQKGDIAEGYSVSREKKESFPLTVTSAQKNPTAFYLCASSMGVSGQFFGPGTRLTVL.

This clonotype has ten or more counts. The chain couples TRBV4-1 to TRBJ2-1; 7 positions match TRBD2. V trimming: 3 bases; J trimming: 7 bases; junction bases outside the gene matches: 9. The CDR3 is 15 residues long. CDR1 MGHRA and CDR2 YSYEKL come from the germline V gene. Here the CDR3 reads CASSHPGLPKNEQFF. The CDR3 DNA is TGCGCCAGCAGCCATCCGGGACTACCTAAAAATGAGCAGTTCTTC.

On this clonotype itself: The junction departs from the called germline gene at one end, perhaps through a read error. The rearrangement uses TRBV7-7 and TRBJ2-5; TRBD1 matches at 9 bases. Matching the DNA end better, TRBJ2-7 makes the J call doubtful. Germline values: CDR1 SSHAT, CDR2 FNYEAQ (reference sequence). This CDR3 spans 15 amino acids. The CDR3 nucleotides read TGTGCTAGCAGCTATGGGACAGGGAGAGATTACGAGCAGTACTTC. It is translated as CASSYGTGRDYEQYF.

This sequence joins TRBV9 and TRBJ2-5, with 11 positions matching TRBD2. The CDR3 is 15 amino acids. V shed 4 bases, J shed 5 bases, and the junction held 7 bases outside the gene matches. The germline V gene has CDR1 SGDLS and CDR2 YYNGEE. The chain's CDR3 is CASSLQTSGAETQYF. In nucleotides, the CDR3 is TGTGCCAGCAGCCTACAGACTAGCGGGGCTGAGACCCAGTACTTC.

Note on this clonotype: This sequence may be a read error, since a much larger clone differs from it by one base. The chain is built from TRBV7-2 and TRBJ2-4, with no clear D. The DNA end lines up better with TRBJ2-7; the J call may be wrong. Per germline, CDR1 SGHTA and CDR2 FQGNSA. This CDR3 is 14 amino acids long. The CDR3 coding sequence is TGTGCCAGCAGTCCTGACTGGACCTCCCACGAGCAGTACTTC. Translation gives CASSPDWTSHEQYF.

CDR3 coding DNA: TGTGCCAGCAGTATGGTTTTTCAGGGAATAAGGAGCTCCTACGAGCAGTACTTC. This encodes CASSMVFQGIRSSYEQYF. This chain links TRBV4-2 with TRBJ2-7; weak D call: TRBD1 (5 bases). Looked up from germline, CDR1 is LGHNA and CDR2 is YNFKEQ. Trimming removed 6 bases from V and 0 bases from J, with 24 bases in between. The CDR3 has 18 amino acids.

This clonotype showed up just a few times. The chain carries TRBV2 and TRBJ2-7, with 10 bases that match TRBD2. The V gene end was trimmed by 5 bases and the J gene end by 3 bases; junction bases not matched to a gene: 4. The V gene's germline CDR1 is SNHLY and CDR2 FYNNEI. There are 14 residues in the CDR3. CDR3 coding DNA: TGTGCCAGCAGTACTGGACTAGCGGTCTACGAGCAGTACTTC. Translating gives CASSTGLAVYEQYF.

This chain joins TRBV5-4 and TRBJ2-5; the D gene could be TRBD1 or TRBD2 (5 bases each). The J call may be incorrect, as the DNA end agrees better with TRBJ2-7. Germline CDR1 reads SGHNT; CDR2 reads YYREEE (reference sequence). The CDR3 sequence is 14 residues long. CDR3 residues: CASSLVGDNDEQYF. The CDR3 nucleotides are TGTGCCAGCAGCTTGGTGGGGGATAACGACGAGCAGTACTTC.

The J gene is TRBJ2-4, the V gene TRBV28; D gene uncertain. Trimming took 7 bases from V and 0 from J, leaving 10 bases between them. The CDR3 runs to 14 residues. Germline CDR1 is MDHEN and CDR2 is SYDVKM. The CDR3 loop is CASKEVEAKNIQYF. DNA for the CDR3: TGTGCCAGCAAAGAGGTTGAAGCCAAAAACATTCAGTACTTC.

The V and J genes are TRBV6-5 and TRBJ2-5; TRBD2 aligns across 11 bases. The CDR3 is 17 amino acids. The V segment lost 2 bases and the J segment 5 bases; nucleotides outside the gene matches: 10. CDR1 and CDR2 from the germline V gene are MNHEY and SVGAGI. CDR3 amino acids: CASSYPTSGNPKETQYF. The DNA of the CDR3 is TGTGCCAGCAGTTACCCGACTAGCGGGAACCCCAAGGAGACCCAGTACTTC.

The V gene is TRBV27, the J gene TRBJ2-4; D uncertain. The CDR3 covers 14 residues. Per germline, CDR1 MNHEY and CDR2 SMNVEV (reference sequence). Trimming pared 0 bases from V and 13 bases from J, leaving 16 bases between. CDR3 region: CASSLSPHSPEQYF. The CDR3 DNA reads as TGTGCCAGCAGTTTATCCCCTCACAGCCCTGAGCAGTACTTC.

This chain connects TRBV4-2 to TRBJ1-1, with 9 bases identical to TRBD1. Germline V gene data show CDR1 as LGHNA and CDR2 as YNFKEQ. The ends lost 5 bases at V and 4 bases at J; junction bases unmatched: 8. The CDR3 covers 15 residues. CDR3 sequence (DNA): TGTGCCAGCAGCGCTACGGGGACAGGGTCCACTGAAGCTTTCTTT. Encoded protein: CASSATGTGSTEAFF.

The rearrangement joins TRBV4-1 to TRBJ1-1; possibly TRBD1 for D (6 bases). The ends were cut back, 0 bases at V and 5 bases at J, with 13 bases in the middle. This CDR3 spans 15 amino acids. Per germline, CDR1 MGHRA and CDR2 YSYEKL. The DNA of the CDR3 is TGCGCCAGCAGCCAAGACCCAACAGGGTATACTGAAGCTTTCTTT. Encoded protein: CASSQDPTGYTEAFF.

CDR3 sequence reads: CASSLPRRGTGELFF. CDR3 bases: TGTGCCAGCAGCCTCCCTAGACGGGGCACCGGGGAGCTGTTTTTT. The rearrangement joins TRBV5-6 to TRBJ2-2, with a possible D match to TRBD2 (5 bases). CDR1 is SGHDT and CDR2 is YYEEEE in the germline V gene. The CDR3 consists of 15 residues. Trimming took off 4 bases at V and 4 bases at J, with 14 bases between the two ends.